A selection of T cell receptor beta chains follows, all from one sample in a study of response to subunit inactivated influenza vaccine. MiXCR, run by TCRdb on the RT-PCR reads, gives a single entry per CDR3 protein. The repertoire includes about 650,000 distinct CDR3 sequences, around 16% of them detected once, and approximately 10% sits in the top ten. This material consisted of PBMCs from blood, taken 12 days after vaccination. The receptor set was obtained from a man aged 50 to 60 who received an inactivated influenza vaccine. The CDR3 runs from the conserved cysteine through the conserved F or W. D genes are given only for firm matches. A clone size is listed for some rows: how often the clone was seen (once, few, many), or a class if it is expanded.

clone_size,j_call,d_call,v_call,cdr3_aa,cdr3_nt
NA,TRBJ2-1,NA,TRBV21-1,CASSKAGSAGGKFGNEQFF,TGTGCCAGCAGCAAAGCTGGCTCAGCGGGAGGGAAGTTCGGCAATGAGCAGTTCTTC
few,TRBJ1-6,NA,TRBV30,CAWSKGSPLHF,TGTGCCTGGAGCAAGGGTTCACCCCTCCACTTT
NA,TRBJ2-3,TRBD2,TRBV25-1,CASSEGRLAGSDTQYF,TGTGCCAGCAGTGAAGGCCGACTAGCGGGATCAGATACGCAGTATTTT
NA,TRBJ2-7,NA,TRBV10-3,CALGQPNSYEQYF,TGTGCCTTAGGACAGCCCAACTCCTACGAGCAGTACTTC
NA,TRBJ2-7,TRBD2,TRBV7-8,CASSVSSGDYEQYF,TGTGCCAGCAGCGTCTCTAGCGGGGATTACGAGCAGTACTTC
NA,TRBJ2-1,TRBD1,TRBV7-2,CASSEVPGQFDEQFF,TGTGCCAGCAGCGAAGTCCCGGGACAGTTTGACGAGCAGTTCTTC
few,TRBJ2-7,NA,TRBV6-1,CASSGSSGPISYEQYF,TGTGCCAGCAGTGGATCTTCCGGGCCAATCTCCTACGAGCAGTACTTC
few,TRBJ2-1,NA,TRBV5-1,CASSLGSTRNEQFF,TGCGCCAGCAGCTTGGGGTCCACAAGGAATGAGCAGTTCTTC
many,TRBJ1-2,NA,TRBV12-3/TRBV12-4,CASRRGYGYTF,TGTGCCAGCAGGAGAGGCTATGGCTACACCTTC
many,TRBJ2-7,NA,TRBV29-1,CSVDLGTYEQYF,TGCAGCGTTGATCTAGGGACCTACGAGCAGTACTTC
NA,TRBJ2-1,TRBD2,TRBV27,CASSLSSGGRNEQFF,TGTGCCAGCAGTTTAAGCAGCGGGGGGCGGAATGAGCAGTTCTTC
NA,TRBJ1-2,NA,TRBV12-3/TRBV12-4,CASSLNGANYGYTF,TGTGCCAGCAGTTTAAATGGCGCTAACTATGGCTACACCTTC
many,TRBJ2-3,NA,TRBV5-1,CASSYTGRTDTQYF,TGCGCCAGCAGCTATACGGGCCGCACAGATACGCAGTATTTT
few,TRBJ2-3,NA,TRBV7-2,CASSSTRVRVRTDTQYF,TGTGCCAGCAGCTCTACCAGGGTAAGGGTGAGGACAGATACGCAGTATTTT
NA,TRBJ1-1,TRBD1,TRBV6-5,CASSYSQGAYTEAFF,TGTGCCAGCAGTTACTCACAGGGGGCATACACTGAAGCTTTCTTT
NA,TRBJ2-1,NA,TRBV6-5,CASSYSLDYNEQFF,TGTGCCAGCAGTTACTCCCTCGATTACAATGAGCAGTTCTTC
NA,TRBJ2-1,TRBD2,TRBV29-1,CSVEDLRGYNEQFF,TGCAGCGTTGAAGATCTGCGGGGGTACAATGAGCAGTTCTTC
many,TRBJ2-1,TRBD2,TRBV4-1,CASSLGLAGRNEQFF,TGTGCCAGCAGCCTGGGACTAGCGGGAAGAAATGAGCAGTTCTTC
NA,TRBJ2-7,NA,TRBV28,CASRRTTLREQYF,TGTGCCAGCAGACGGACTACCCTGCGGGAGCAGTACTTC
few,TRBJ2-7,NA,TRBV29-1,CSVSRGGYEQYF,TGCAGCGTTTCGAGGGGTGGTTACGAGCAGTACTTC
many,TRBJ2-7,TRBD2,TRBV29-1,CSVEYAGGPEYEQYF,TGCAGCGTTGAATATGCGGGAGGGCCAGAATACGAGCAGTACTTC
few,TRBJ2-3,NA,TRBV29-1,CSVEPGGTLMGTDTQYF,TGCAGCGTTGAACCCGGAGGGACACTAATGGGGACAGATACGCAGTATTTT
few,TRBJ2-1,NA,TRBV6-5,CASSYSLGEQFF,TGTGCCAGCAGTTACTCGCTGGGTGAGCAGTTCTTC
NA,TRBJ1-1,NA,TRBV20-1,CSPTEDPGNTEAFF,TGCAGCCCTACAGAGGACCCCGGCAACACTGAAGCTTTCTTT
few,TRBJ2-5,TRBD2,TRBV7-6,CASSLGLAGGPETQYF,TGTGCCAGCAGCTTAGGACTAGCGGGGGGGCCGGAGACCCAGTACTTC
few,TRBJ2-3,TRBD2,TRBV5-1,CASSTGTSENTDTQYF,TGCGCCAGCAGCACCGGGACTAGCGAAAACACAGATACGCAGTATTTT
few,TRBJ2-1,TRBD2,TRBV27,CASSFRSGTSGSLTYNEQFF,TGTGCCAGCAGTTTTCGATCCGGGACTAGCGGGAGTCTGACCTACAATGAGCAGTTCTTC
few,TRBJ2-1,NA,TRBV5-1,CASSPPENEQFF,TGCGCCAGCAGCCCGCCCGAAAATGAGCAGTTCTTC
NA,TRBJ2-2,TRBD1,TRBV20-1,CSARGPGQGLHGELFF,TGCAGTGCTAGGGGTCCGGGACAGGGTCTCCACGGGGAGCTGTTTTTT
many,TRBJ2-7,NA,TRBV20-1,CSARVPGRTYEQYF,TGCAGTGCTAGAGTGCCAGGGAGGACCTACGAGCAGTACTTC
NA,TRBJ2-7,NA,TRBV4-3,CASSQDMRAPGDEQYF,TGCGCCAGCAGCCAAGATATGAGGGCCCCGGGGGACGAGCAGTACTTC
NA,TRBJ2-7,TRBD1,TRBV11-1,CASSYRDRGYEQYF,TGTGCCAGCAGCTACCGGGACAGGGGTTACGAGCAGTACTTC
NA,TRBJ2-2,NA,TRBV7-7,CASSLASALANTGELFF,TGTGCTAGCAGCTTAGCCTCCGCACTCGCTAACACCGGGGAGCTGTTTTTT
NA,TRBJ1-1,NA,TRBV9,CASSAPNRENTEAFF,TGTGCCAGCAGCGCTCCAAACAGGGAGAACACTGAAGCTTTCTTT
few,TRBJ2-7,NA,TRBV6-2/TRBV6-3,CASSYRGWGVYEQYF,TGTGCCAGCAGTTACAGGGGTTGGGGAGTCTACGAGCAGTACTTC